The next 8 T cell receptor beta chains were all read from a single sample in a study of beta chain features in type 1 diabetes. Sequenced material consisted of expressed TCRB transcripts (all of the isolated RNA was reverse transcribed). This table comes from immunoSEQ multiplex PCR, and its TCRdb copy is limited to in-frame clones, with some not included. This sample has about 200,000 clones; under 13% occur once, and the top ten carry over 1%. Input material: central memory CD4+ T cells from blood. The receptor set was obtained from a man between 18 and 35 years old in good health.

The rearrangement joins TRBV7-3 to TRBJ1-2; D is perhaps TRBD1 (6 bases). Germline V gene data show CDR1 as SGHTA and CDR2 as FQGTGA. The CDR3 extends over 13 amino acids. V was cut by 3 bases and J by 2 bases, with 7 bases left in between. The CDR3 loop is CASSFDRNYGYTF. The CDR3 region has the DNA TGTGCCAGCAGCTTTGACAGGAACTATGGCTACACCTTC.

A few counts support this clone. The chain employs TRBV7-8 and TRBJ1-4; a weak D match, TRBD1 (5 bases). Germline V CDR1 and CDR2: SGHVS, FQNEAQ. This CDR3 spans 14 amino acids. The V and J ends lost 3 bases and 8 bases respectively, with 13 bases between them. CDR3 bases: TGTGCCAGCAGCTTCAGGGCATACGGGGAAAAACTGTTTTTT. It encodes CASSFRAYGEKLFF.

This clone has more than one count but fewer than ten. The rearrangement uses TRBV18 and TRBJ1-5, with a weak D call TRBD1 (5 bases). The germline CDR1 and CDR2 sequences are KGHSH and LQKENI. V lost 3 bases and J 8 bases, leaving 11 bases between the germline ends. The CDR3 has 13 amino acids. The CDR3 loop reads CASSPGGGEPQHF. The CDR3 nucleotides are TGTGCCAGCTCACCTGGCGGAGGGGAGCCCCAGCATTTT.

J is TRBJ2-3 and V is TRBV29-1, with a weak D call TRBD2 (6 bases). Germline lookup yields CDR1 SQVTM and CDR2 ANQGSEA. The CDR3 spans 16 residues. Trimming removed 7 bases at V and 3 bases at J, with 23 bases between. The CDR3 DNA reads TGCAGCGCCCAACCACGGGACTCCATTGCAACAGATACGCAGTATTTT. It codes for CSAQPRDSIATDTQYF.

This clone was observed at least ten times. The chain has TRBV19 and TRBJ1-1; no clear D gene. This CDR3 contains 13 residues. V shed 6 bases and J shed 0 bases, with 8 bases lying between them. The V gene's germline CDR1 is LNHDA and CDR2 SQIVND (reference sequence). The CDR3: CASRAVLNTEAFF. CDR3 nucleotide sequence: TGTGCCAGTAGGGCGGTCTTGAACACTGAAGCTTTCTTT.

Points on this clone: This may be a read error: a much more frequent sequence differs by one nucleotide. The chain joins TRBV30 to TRBJ2-7, with 7 positions matching TRBD1. CDR1 is GTSNPN, CDR2 SVGIG, per germline (reference sequence). This CDR3 is 13 amino acids long. Unmatched junction bases numbered 7, after V lost 3 bases and J lost 5 bases. CDR3 sequence reads: CAWRGTESDEQYF. DNA for the CDR3: TGTGCCTGGAGGGGGACAGAGAGTGACGAGCAGTACTTC.

To note about this clone: Being one base from a much bigger clone, this may be a read error. J is TRBJ2-7 and V is TRBV7-8; D is unresolved. This CDR3 has 15 amino acids. Germline V CDR1 and CDR2: SGHVS, FQNEAQ. CDR3 loop: CACSLGGHGAYEQYF. CDR3 DNA sequence: TGTGCCTGCAGCTTAGGCGGTCATGGGGCCTACGAGCAGTACTTC.

This clone was observed at least ten times. J is TRBJ2-5 and V is TRBV9; D is perhaps TRBD2 (5 bases). Trimming pared 0 bases from V and 1 base from J, leaving 7 bases between. The CDR3 length is 14 residues. CDR1 is SGDLS and CDR2 is YYNGEE in the germline V gene. The CDR3 loop reads CASSVGGFQETQYF. The CDR3 nucleotides read TGTGCCAGCAGCGTAGGAGGGTTCCAAGAGACCCAGTACTTC.